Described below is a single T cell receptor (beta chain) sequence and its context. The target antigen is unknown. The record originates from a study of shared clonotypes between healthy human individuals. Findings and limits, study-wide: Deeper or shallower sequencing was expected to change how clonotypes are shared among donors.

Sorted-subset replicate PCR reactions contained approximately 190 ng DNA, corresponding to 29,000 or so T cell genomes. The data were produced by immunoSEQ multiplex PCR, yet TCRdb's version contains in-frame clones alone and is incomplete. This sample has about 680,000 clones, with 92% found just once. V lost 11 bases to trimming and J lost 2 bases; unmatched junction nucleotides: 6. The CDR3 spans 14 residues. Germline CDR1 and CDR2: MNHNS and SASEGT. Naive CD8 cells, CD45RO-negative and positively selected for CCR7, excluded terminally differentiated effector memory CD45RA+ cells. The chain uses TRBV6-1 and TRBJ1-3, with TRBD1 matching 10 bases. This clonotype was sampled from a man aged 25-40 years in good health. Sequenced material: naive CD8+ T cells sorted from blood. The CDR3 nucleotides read TGTGCCGGCGGGACAGGGGTAGCTGGAAACACCATATATTTT. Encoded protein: CAGGTGVAGNTIYF.